Described below is a single TCR beta chain sequence and its context. Time point noted: newly diagnosed GD, antithyroid drugs for less than 3 months. Following extraction of RNA from PBMCs, that RNA was used to make the TCR library. This entry belongs to a study of regulatory T cells in long-lasting Graves disease. V dropped 4 bases and J dropped 0 bases, with 8 bases sitting between them. The CDR3 contains 14 residues. CDR1 and CDR2 (germline): SGHTA, FQGNSA. With iRepertoire HTBI primers and Arm-PCR of CDR3 regions, TCR beta libraries were built. TCRdb reprocessed the multiplex PCR reads with MiXCR, giving one entry per CDR3 protein. The sample lists around 480,000 distinct CDR3 sequences; about a sixth were seen once. This same sample was also part of a study on T cells in Graves' hyperthyroidism and ophthalmopathy. That paper states: Primed by the HTBI set, a first-round RT-PCR was run on the TCR CDR3. A model of 13 V-J features distinguished ophthalmopathy from stable hyperthyroidism.

The receptor comes from a man between 35 and 55 years old with Graves disease. V and J are TRBV7-2 and TRBJ2-3; D not resolved. Specimen: peripheral blood mononuclear cells (PBMCs), collected at new diagnosis, from a patient treated with antithyroid drugs. This CDR3 reads CASSSTLSTDTQYF. As DNA, the CDR3 is TGTGCCAGCAGCTCCACCCTCAGCACAGATACGCAGTATTTT.